Below are 22 T cell receptor beta chains sequenced from a single sample in a study of cytotoxic CD8 clonotypes in ibrutinib-treated CLL. Profiling relied on immunoSEQ multiplex PCR, and the TCRdb table lists in-frame clones only, not all of them. The sample lists around 52,000 clones, 55% to 70% occurring once. The input for sequencing was PBMCs, taken after 24 months of ibrutinib treatment. These receptors were obtained from a human donor with chronic lymphocytic leukemia.

In its sample, this clone was seen a few times. The chain couples TRBV2 to TRBJ2-3, with a possible D match to TRBD1 (10 bases). Germline values: CDR1 SNHLY, CDR2 FYNNEI. V lost 8 bases to trimming and J lost 8 bases, with 20 bases between them. The CDR3 extends over 14 amino acids. CDR3 loop: CASASGTGVGTQYF. The CDR3 nucleotides read TGTGCCAGCGCTAGCGGGACAGGGGTCGGTACGCAGTATTTT.

This clone was picked up a small number of times. This chain joins TRBV5-1 and TRBJ1-5; TRBD1 is a possible D gene (5 bases). Germline loops: CDR1 SGHRS, CDR2 YFSETQ. The CDR3 is made up of 15 amino acids. V gave up 1 base and J gave up 4 bases, with 12 bases separating them. Written as DNA, the CDR3 is TGCGCCAGCAGCTTGTTAGGGACCCATAATCAGCCCCAGCATTTT. Its protein product is CASSLLGTHNQPQHF.

The rearrangement uses TRBV11-3 and TRBJ2-2; no clear D. Germline lookup yields CDR1 SGHNT and CDR2 YENEEA. V lost 4 bases, J lost 0 bases, and 6 bases lay in between. The CDR3 has 14 residues. CDR3 residues: CASSWPTNTGELFF. The DNA for the CDR3 is TGTGCCAGCAGCTGGCCAACGAACACCGGGGAGCTGTTTTTT.

The chain is built from TRBV30 and TRBJ2-6; D unresolved. V dropped 2 bases and J dropped 2 bases, with 7 bases sitting between them. Germline V gene lookup returns CDR1 GTSNPN and CDR2 SVGIG (reference sequence). The CDR3 is made up of 14 amino acids. CDR3 amino acids: CAWSNSPGANVLTF. The CDR3 nucleotides read TGTGCCTGGAGTAACAGTCCTGGGGCCAACGTCCTGACTTTC. The variable domain in full, with the rest retrieved from reference TRBV30 and TRBJ2-6, is SQTIHQWPATLVQPVGSPLSLECTVEGTSNPNLYWYRQAAGRGLQLLFYSVGIGQISSEVPQNLSASRPQDRQFILSSKKLLLSDSGFYLCAWSNSPGANVLTFGAGSRLTVL.

This clone is termed medium-sized. The rearrangement links TRBV27 to TRBJ2-6, with D perhaps matching TRBD2 (5 bases). The CDR3 has 15 residues. Trimming shortened V by 7 bases and J by 1 base, and 11 bases separated the two germline ends. Per germline, CDR1 MNHEY and CDR2 SMNVEV (reference sequence). Here the CDR3 DNA reads TGTGCCAGCACGGGATTCAATTCTGGGGCCAACGTCCTGACTTTC. It is translated as CASTGFNSGANVLTF.

This clone was counted between two and nine times. The chain couples TRBV7-9 to TRBJ1-4; no clear D gene. The V gene's germline CDR1 is SEHNR and CDR2 FQNEAQ (reference sequence). V gave up 5 bases and J gave up 3 bases, with 10 bases separating them. The CDR3 runs to 14 residues. CDR3 region: CASSQQAPNEKLFF. In DNA form, the CDR3 reads TGTGCCAGCAGCCAACAAGCTCCTAATGAAAAACTGTTTTTT.

This chain connects TRBV2 to TRBJ2-7; the D is unclear. The CDR3 is 14 amino acids. Germline-derived CDR1 and CDR2 are SNHLY and FYNNEI. V dropped 2 bases and J dropped 5 bases, with 13 bases sitting between them. This chain's CDR3 is CASSEWAGSHEQYF. The CDR3 bases are TGTGCCAGCAGTGAATGGGCCGGGTCCCACGAGCAGTACTTC.

This clone was observed a handful of times. The J gene is TRBJ1-1, the V gene TRBV28; tentatively, D is TRBD1 (5 bases). The germline V gene has CDR1 MDHEN and CDR2 SYDVKM. V was shortened by 3 bases and J by 0 bases, with 8 bases between the two germline ends. The CDR3 loop spans 14 amino acids. The CDR3 nucleotides read TGTGCCAGCAGTTTTCGGGGCATGAACACTGAAGCTTTCTTT. Its translation: CASSFRGMNTEAFF.

The chain has TRBV2 and TRBJ2-5, with 9 bases that match TRBD1. Germline V gene lookup returns CDR1 SNHLY and CDR2 FYNNEI. V shed 8 bases and J 5 bases; nucleotides not matched to a gene: 9. This CDR3 region has 14 residues. The CDR3 sequence: CASQRDRVAETQYF. CDR3 DNA: TGTGCCAGCCAACGGGACAGGGTGGCCGAGACCCAGTACTTC.

This chain links TRBV27 with TRBJ2-3, with 8 bases fitting TRBD2. J lost 3 bases, V lost 5 bases, and 10 bases had no gene match. This CDR3 contains 16 residues. Germline CDR1 MNHEY, CDR2 SMNVEV (reference sequence). The CDR3 protein is CASSRSGTSFTDTQYF. The CDR3 DNA follows: TGTGCCAGCAGTCGATCCGGGACTAGTTTTACAGATACGCAGTATTTT.

Only a few counts were recorded for this clone. The rearrangement uses TRBV19 and TRBJ2-3, with 10 bases that match TRBD2. Trimming took 6 bases from V and 2 from J; bases not matched to a gene: 5. CDR1 and CDR2 (germline): LNHDA, SQIVND (reference sequence). The CDR3 extends over 15 amino acids. CDR3 sequence: CASSPSGGHTDTQYF. CDR3 DNA: TGTGCCAGTAGCCCTAGCGGGGGACACACAGATACGCAGTATTTT.

The chain carries TRBV2 and TRBJ2-2; D is perhaps TRBD1 (6 bases). Trimming left V 5 bases short and J 3 bases short, with 7 bases between. The germline gives CDR1 SNHLY, CDR2 FYNNEI. The CDR3 loop spans 13 amino acids. CDR3 sequence (DNA): TGTGCCAGCAGTTACAGGGACACCGGGGAGCTGTTTTTT. Residues: CASSYRDTGELFF.

This clone was counted once. The chain is built from TRBV2 and TRBJ1-1, with 7 bases identical to TRBD1. Germline V gene sequence: CDR1 SNHLY, CDR2 FYNNEI. The CDR3 has 13 residues. V trimming: 2 bases; J trimming: 10 bases; junction bases outside the gene matches: 7. The CDR3 region is CASSEWPTGVAFF. The DNA of the CDR3 is TGTGCCAGCAGTGAATGGCCCACAGGGGTAGCTTTCTTT.

The chain links TRBV28 to TRBJ2-3, with 8 bases lining up with TRBD2. Germline CDR1 and CDR2: MDHEN and SYDVKM. V was pared by 5 bases and J by 1 base, with 11 bases of the junction left unmatched. The CDR3 length is 17 residues. The CDR3 DNA follows: TGTGCCAGCAGTGGTCGGGGGGGGGCCGCGGGCACAGATACGCAGTATTTT. Encoded protein: CASSGRGGAAGTDTQYF.

The V call is TRBV5-4, the J call TRBJ2-1, with D possibly TRBD1 on 6 matching bases. In germline, CDR1 is SGHNT, CDR2 YYREEE (reference sequence). Between the trimmed V and J ends, which lost 2 bases and 7 bases, there was a span of 13 bases. The CDR3 runs to 14 residues. In DNA, the CDR3 is TGTGCCAGCAGCTTCGGATGGGGGCAGAATGAGCAGTTCTTC. As protein: CASSFGWGQNEQFF.

There are a few counts of this clone. J is TRBJ2-2 and V is TRBV2, with TRBD2 as a possible D gene (6 bases). The CDR3 is 14 residues long. Germline CDR1 SNHLY, CDR2 FYNNEI. The V end lost 6 bases, the J end lost 5 bases, and 13 bases lay between the germline ends. CDR3 sequence reads: CASRPLAETGELFF. For the CDR3, the DNA is TGTGCCAGCAGGCCTTTAGCGGAAACCGGGGAGCTGTTTTTT.

V and J are TRBV6-5 and TRBJ2-3, with 7 nucleotides matching TRBD1. The germline V gene has CDR1 MNHEY and CDR2 SVGAGI. CDR3 length equals 15 residues. Losses at the gene ends were 4 bases for V and 6 bases for J; bases not matched to a gene: 10. Here the CDR3 DNA reads TGTGCCAGCAGTTTGGGGACAGCCAGAGGGGATACGCAGTATTTT. Protein product: CASSLGTARGDTQYF.

This clone appeared a few times. The V call is TRBV6-1, the J call TRBJ1-5; the match to TRBD1 covers 7 bases. Germline V gene data show CDR1 as MNHNS and CDR2 as SASEGT. The CDR3 loop spans 13 amino acids. J lost 5 bases, V lost 11 bases, and 9 bases had no gene match. The CDR3 reads CAGRRQGDQPQHF. For the CDR3, the DNA is TGTGCCGGCCGTCGCCAGGGGGATCAGCCCCAGCATTTT.

This clone was seen a few times. This chain joins TRBV27 and TRBJ1-2, with D hard to call. Per germline, CDR1 MNHEY and CDR2 SMNVEV (reference sequence). CDR3 length equals 15 residues. V was clipped by 2 bases and J by 2 bases, with 12 bases between them. The CDR3 DNA follows: TGTGCCAGCAGTTTAAGCTCTTACTCAAACTATGGCTACACCTTC. As protein: CASSLSSYSNYGYTF.

The chain combines TRBV6-5 with TRBJ2-7; D call uncertain. V was trimmed by 4 bases and J by 4 bases, leaving 14 bases between them. The CDR3 has 14 residues. The germline gives CDR1 MNHEY, CDR2 SVGAGI. The CDR3 sequence is CASSSITTEYEQYF. The CDR3 DNA sequence: TGTGCCAGCAGTTCGATCACGACCGAATACGAGCAGTACTTC.

This chain joins TRBV6-6 and TRBJ1-1, with D tentatively TRBD1 (5 bases). V dropped 7 bases and J dropped 6 bases, with 12 bases sitting between them. The germline V gene has CDR1 MNHNY and CDR2 SVGAGI (reference sequence). The CDR3 length is 12 residues. CDR3 nucleotides: TGTGCCAGCACCTCCGAAGGGGCTGAAGCTTTCTTT. Its protein product is CASTSEGAEAFF.

A few counts support this clone. V is TRBV28 and J is TRBJ1-6; no reliable D call. This CDR3 comprises 15 residues. The germline gives CDR1 MDHEN, CDR2 SYDVKM. V was cut by 7 bases and J by 10 bases, with 20 bases left in between. The CDR3 sequence is CASIYDTGGGSPLHF. CDR3 DNA: TGTGCCAGCATATACGATACGGGTGGTGGATCACCCCTCCACTTT.